One sample yielded the 2 T cell receptor beta chains listed below, sequenced in a study of cytomegalovirus exposure and HLA in healthy donors. Produced via immunoSEQ multiplex PCR; TCRdb's table is partial and in-frame only. This sample has hundreds of thousands of clones, with more than 75% found just once. The sample comprised PBMCs. The source of these receptors is a young woman in good health and CMV-seropositive.

This clone has only one observation. The chain couples TRBV6-5 to TRBJ1-2; 7 bases agree with TRBD1. The length of the CDR3 is 13 residues. Germline CDR1 reads MNHEY; CDR2 reads SVGAGI. Losses at the gene ends were 6 bases for V and 6 bases for J; bases not matched to a gene: 7. CDR3 nucleotide sequence: TGTGCCAGCAGAAAGACAGGGAAGAATGGCTACACCTTC. It is translated as CASRKTGKNGYTF.

The chain carries TRBV5-1 and TRBJ2-3, with D tentatively TRBD2 (5 bases). There are 16 residues in the CDR3. CDR1 is SGHRS, CDR2 YFSETQ, per germline. The V end lost 1 base, the J end lost 0 bases, and 12 bases lay between the germline ends. The CDR3 DNA follows: TGCGCCAGCAGCTTGTCCCCTCTAGCTAGCACAGATACGCAGTATTTT. It is translated as CASSLSPLASTDTQYF.